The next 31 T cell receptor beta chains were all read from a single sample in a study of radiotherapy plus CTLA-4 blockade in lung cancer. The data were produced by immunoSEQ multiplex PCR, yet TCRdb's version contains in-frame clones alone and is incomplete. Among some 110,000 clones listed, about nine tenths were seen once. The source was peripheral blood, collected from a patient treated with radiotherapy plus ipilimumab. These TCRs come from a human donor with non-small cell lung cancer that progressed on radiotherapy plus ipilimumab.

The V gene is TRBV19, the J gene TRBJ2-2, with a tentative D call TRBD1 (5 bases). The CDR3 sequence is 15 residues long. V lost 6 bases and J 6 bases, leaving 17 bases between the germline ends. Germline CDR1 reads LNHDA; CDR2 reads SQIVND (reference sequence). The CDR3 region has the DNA TGTGCCAGTAGCCCCCCTTCAGGGTTTCCCGGGGAGCTGTTTTTT. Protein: CASSPPSGFPGELFF. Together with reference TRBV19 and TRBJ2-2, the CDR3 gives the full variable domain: DGGITQSPKYLFRKEGQNVTLSCEQNLNHDAMYWYRQDPGQGLRLIYYSQIVNDFQKGDIAEGYSVSREKKESFPLTVTSAQKNPTAFYLCASSPPSGFPGELFFGEGSRLTVL.

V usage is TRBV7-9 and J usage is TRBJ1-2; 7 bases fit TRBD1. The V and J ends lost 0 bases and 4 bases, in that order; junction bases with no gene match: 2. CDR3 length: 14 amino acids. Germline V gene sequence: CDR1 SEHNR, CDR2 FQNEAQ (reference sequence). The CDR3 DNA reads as TGTGCCAGCAGCTTAGCAGGGGGCGCCTATGGCTACACCTTC. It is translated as CASSLAGGAYGYTF. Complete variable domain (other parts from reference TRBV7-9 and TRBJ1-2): DTGVSQNPRHKITKRGQNVTFRCDPISEHNRLYWYRQTLGQGPEFLTYFQNEAQLEKSRLLSDRFSAERPKGSFSTLEIQRTEQGDSAMYLCASSLAGGAYGYTFGSGTRLTVV.

CDR3 amino acids: CASSLTGGPNTGELFF. As DNA, the CDR3 is TGTGCCAGCAGCTTAACCGGCGGGCCGAACACCGGGGAGCTGTTTTTT. This chain links TRBV7-3 with TRBJ2-2, with TRBD2 as a possible D gene (5 bases). Trimming took 0 bases from V and 0 from J, leaving 8 bases between them. The CDR3 spans 16 residues. Per the germline V gene, CDR1 is SGHTA and CDR2 is FQGTGA.

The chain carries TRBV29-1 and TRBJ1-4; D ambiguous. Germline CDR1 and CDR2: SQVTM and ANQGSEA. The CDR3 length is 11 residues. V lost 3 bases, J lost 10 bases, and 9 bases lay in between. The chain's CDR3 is CSVDRAGKLFF. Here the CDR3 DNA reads TGCAGCGTTGATAGGGCTGGAAAACTGTTTTTT.

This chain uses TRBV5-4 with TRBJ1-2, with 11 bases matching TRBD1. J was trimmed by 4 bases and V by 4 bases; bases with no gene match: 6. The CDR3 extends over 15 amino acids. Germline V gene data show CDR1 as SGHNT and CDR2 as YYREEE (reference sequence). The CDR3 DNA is TGTGCCAGCAGCCAGGACAGGGGGCTTAGCTATGGCTACACCTTC. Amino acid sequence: CASSQDRGLSYGYTF.

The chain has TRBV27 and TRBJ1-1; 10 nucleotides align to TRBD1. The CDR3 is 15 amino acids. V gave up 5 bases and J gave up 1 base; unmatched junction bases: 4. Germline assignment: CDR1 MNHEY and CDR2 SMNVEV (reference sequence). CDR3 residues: CASSNWTGGNTEAFF. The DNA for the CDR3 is TGTGCCAGCAGTAACTGGACAGGGGGGAACACTGAAGCTTTCTTT.

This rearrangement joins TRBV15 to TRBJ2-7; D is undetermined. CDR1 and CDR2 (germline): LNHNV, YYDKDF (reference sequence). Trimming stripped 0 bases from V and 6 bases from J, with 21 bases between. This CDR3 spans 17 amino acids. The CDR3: CATSRDPRQDWLGEQYF. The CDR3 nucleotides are TGTGCCACCAGCAGAGATCCCCGTCAGGATTGGTTGGGCGAGCAGTACTTC.

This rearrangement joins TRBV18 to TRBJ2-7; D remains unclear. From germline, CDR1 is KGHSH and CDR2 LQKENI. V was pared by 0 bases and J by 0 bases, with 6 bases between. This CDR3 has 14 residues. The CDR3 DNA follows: TGTGCCAGCTCACCACCGATGTTCTCCTACGAGCAGTACTTC. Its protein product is CASSPPMFSYEQYF.

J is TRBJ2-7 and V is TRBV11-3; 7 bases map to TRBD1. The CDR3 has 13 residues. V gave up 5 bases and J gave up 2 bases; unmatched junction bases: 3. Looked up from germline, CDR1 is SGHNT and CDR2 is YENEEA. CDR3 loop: CASSRDSTYEQYF. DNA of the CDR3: TGTGCCAGCAGCCGGGACAGCACCTACGAGCAGTACTTC.

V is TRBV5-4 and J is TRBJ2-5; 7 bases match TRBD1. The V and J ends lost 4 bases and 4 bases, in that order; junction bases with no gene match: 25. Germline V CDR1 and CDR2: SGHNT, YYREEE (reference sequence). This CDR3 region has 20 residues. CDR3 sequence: CASSPSLGRGLGEGSETQYF. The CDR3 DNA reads TGTGCCAGCAGCCCCTCTTTGGGCAGGGGGTTGGGGGAAGGGTCAGAGACCCAGTACTTC.

The CDR3 DNA follows: TGTGCCAGTAGTATAGATCTGGGGACAGGCTCTTCTGTCAATGGCTACACCTTC. Translating gives CASSIDLGTGSSVNGYTF. This chain connects TRBV19 to TRBJ1-2; TRBD1 matches at 8 bases. The germline V gene has CDR1 LNHDA and CDR2 SQIVND (reference sequence). CDR3 length equals 18 residues. Losses at the gene ends were 0 bases for V and 6 bases for J; bases not matched to a gene: 15.

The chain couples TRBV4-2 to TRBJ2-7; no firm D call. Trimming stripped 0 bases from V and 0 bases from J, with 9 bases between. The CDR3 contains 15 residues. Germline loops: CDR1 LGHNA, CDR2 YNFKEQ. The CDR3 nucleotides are TGTGCCAGCAGCCAAGATACAGAATACTCCTACGAGCAGTACTTC. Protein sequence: CASSQDTEYSYEQYF.

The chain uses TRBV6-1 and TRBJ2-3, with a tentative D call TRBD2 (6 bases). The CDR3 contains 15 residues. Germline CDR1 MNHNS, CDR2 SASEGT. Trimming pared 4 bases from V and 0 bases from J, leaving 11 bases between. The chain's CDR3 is CASSGLASSTDTQYF. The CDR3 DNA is TGTGCCAGCAGTGGTCTAGCGTCTAGCACAGATACGCAGTATTTT.

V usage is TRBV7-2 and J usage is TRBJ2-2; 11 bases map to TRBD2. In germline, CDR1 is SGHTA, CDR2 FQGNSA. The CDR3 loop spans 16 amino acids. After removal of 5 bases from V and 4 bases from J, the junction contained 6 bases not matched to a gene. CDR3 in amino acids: CASSLSGRALTGELFF. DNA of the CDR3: TGTGCCAGCAGCCTTAGCGGGAGGGCCCTCACCGGGGAGCTGTTTTTT.

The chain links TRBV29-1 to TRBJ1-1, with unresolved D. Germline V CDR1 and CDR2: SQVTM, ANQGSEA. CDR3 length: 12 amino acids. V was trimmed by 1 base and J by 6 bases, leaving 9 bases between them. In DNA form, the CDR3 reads TGCAGCGTTGAAGGGAGGGCATCTGAAGCTTTCTTT. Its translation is CSVEGRASEAFF. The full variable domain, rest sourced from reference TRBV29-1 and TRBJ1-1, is SAVISQKPSRDICQRGTSLTIQCQVDSQVTMMFWYRQQPGQSLTLIATANQGSEATYESGFVIDKFPISRPNLTFSTLTVSNMSPEDSSIYLCSVEGRASEAFFGQGTRLTVV.

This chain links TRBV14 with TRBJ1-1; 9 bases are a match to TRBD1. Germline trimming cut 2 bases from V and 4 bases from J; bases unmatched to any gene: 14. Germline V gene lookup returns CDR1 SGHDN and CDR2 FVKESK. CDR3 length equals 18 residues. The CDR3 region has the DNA TGTGCCAGCAGCCAATCCCGGACAGGGGTTTTGAAGGGCACTGAAGCTTTCTTT. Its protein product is CASSQSRTGVLKGTEAFF.

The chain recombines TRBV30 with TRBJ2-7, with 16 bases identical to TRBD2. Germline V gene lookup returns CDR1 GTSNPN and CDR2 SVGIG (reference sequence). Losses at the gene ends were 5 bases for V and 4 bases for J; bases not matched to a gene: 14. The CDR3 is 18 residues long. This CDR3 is CAWYPSHGTSGRAYEQYF. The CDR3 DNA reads TGTGCCTGGTACCCCTCTCACGGGACTAGCGGGAGGGCTTACGAGCAGTACTTC.

This chain's CDR3 is CASSTGGIAEAFF. DNA for the CDR3: TGCGCCAGCAGCACAGGGGGCATTGCTGAAGCTTTCTTT. The rearrangement uses TRBV10-2 and TRBJ1-1; 9 bases fit TRBD1. The J segment lost 6 bases and the V segment lost 6 bases, leaving 5 bases of the junction unmatched. This CDR3 is 13 amino acids long. Germline CDR1 reads WSHSY; CDR2 reads SAAADI.

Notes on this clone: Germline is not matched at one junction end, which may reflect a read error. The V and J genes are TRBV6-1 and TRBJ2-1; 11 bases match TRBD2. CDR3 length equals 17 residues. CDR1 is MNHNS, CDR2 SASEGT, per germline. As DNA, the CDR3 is TGTGCCAGCAGGGAAGGAAGCGGGACTAGCGGCTACAATGAGCAGTTCTTC. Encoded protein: CASREGSGTSGYNEQFF.

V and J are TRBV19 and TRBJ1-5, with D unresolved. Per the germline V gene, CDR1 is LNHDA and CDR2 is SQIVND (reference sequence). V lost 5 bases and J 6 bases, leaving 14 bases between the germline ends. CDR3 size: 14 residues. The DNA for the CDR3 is TGTGCCAGTAGTCCAGTGTCGAGGGCTCAGCCCCAGCATTTT. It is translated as CASSPVSRAQPQHF. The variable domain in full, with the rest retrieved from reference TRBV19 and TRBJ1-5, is DGGITQSPKYLFRKEGQNVTLSCEQNLNHDAMYWYRQDPGQGLRLIYYSQIVNDFQKGDIAEGYSVSREKKESFPLTVTSAQKNPTAFYLCASSPVSRAQPQHFGDGTRLSIL.

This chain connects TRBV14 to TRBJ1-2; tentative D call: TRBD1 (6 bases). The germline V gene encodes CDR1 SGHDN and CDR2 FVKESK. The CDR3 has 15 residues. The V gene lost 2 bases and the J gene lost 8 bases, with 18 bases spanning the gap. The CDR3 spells CASSQNRDGGRGYTF. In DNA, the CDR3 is TGTGCCAGCAGCCAAAACCGGGACGGGGGCAGAGGCTACACCTTC.

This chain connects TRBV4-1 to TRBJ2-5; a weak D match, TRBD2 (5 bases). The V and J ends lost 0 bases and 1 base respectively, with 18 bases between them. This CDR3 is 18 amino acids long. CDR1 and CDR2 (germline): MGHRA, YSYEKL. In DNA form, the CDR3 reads TGCGCCAGCAGCCAAGAGAGGGTCTTCACGTTAACCCAAGAGACCCAGTACTTC. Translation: CASSQERVFTLTQETQYF.

CDR3: CASSNQETQYF. CDR3 bases: TGTGCCAGCAGCAATCAAGAGACCCAGTACTTC. The chain employs TRBV7-8 and TRBJ2-5; no reliable D call. Trimming pared 5 bases from V and 2 bases from J, leaving 3 bases between. There are 11 residues in the CDR3. Germline assignment: CDR1 SGHVS and CDR2 FQNEAQ.

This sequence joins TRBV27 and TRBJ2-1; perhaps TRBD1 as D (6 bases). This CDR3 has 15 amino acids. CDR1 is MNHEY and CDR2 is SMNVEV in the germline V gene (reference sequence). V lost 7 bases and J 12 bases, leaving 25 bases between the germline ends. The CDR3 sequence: CASTPRNRAPSGQFF. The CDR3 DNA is TGTGCCAGCACCCCTCGGAACAGGGCCCCAAGTGGGCAGTTCTTC.

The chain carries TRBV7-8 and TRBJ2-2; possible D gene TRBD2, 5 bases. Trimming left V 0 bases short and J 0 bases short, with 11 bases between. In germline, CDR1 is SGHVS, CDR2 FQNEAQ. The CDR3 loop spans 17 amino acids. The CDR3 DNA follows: TGTGCCAGCAGCTTAGCGTTGGCTAGCCCGAACACCGGGGAGCTGTTTTTT. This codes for CASSLALASPNTGELFF.

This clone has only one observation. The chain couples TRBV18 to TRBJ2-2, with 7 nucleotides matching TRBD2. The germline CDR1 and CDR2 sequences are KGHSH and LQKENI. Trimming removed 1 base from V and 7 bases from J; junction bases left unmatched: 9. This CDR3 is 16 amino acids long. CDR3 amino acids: CASSPRRGEGGGELFF. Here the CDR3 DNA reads TGTGCCAGCTCACCACGCCGGGGGGAAGGAGGCGGGGAGCTGTTTTTT. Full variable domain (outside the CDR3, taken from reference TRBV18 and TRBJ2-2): NAGVMQNPRHLVRRRGQEARLRCSPMKGHSHVYWYRQLPEEGLKFMVYLQKENIIDESGMPKERFSAEFPKEGPSILRIQQVVRGDSAAYFCASSPRRGEGGGELFFGEGSRLTVL.

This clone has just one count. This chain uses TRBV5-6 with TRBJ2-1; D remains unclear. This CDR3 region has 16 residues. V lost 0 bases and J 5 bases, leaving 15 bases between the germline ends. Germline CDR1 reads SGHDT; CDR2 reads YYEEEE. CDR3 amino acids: CASSLVQGPSNNEQFF. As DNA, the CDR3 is TGTGCCAGCAGCTTGGTCCAAGGTCCTAGTAACAATGAGCAGTTCTTC.

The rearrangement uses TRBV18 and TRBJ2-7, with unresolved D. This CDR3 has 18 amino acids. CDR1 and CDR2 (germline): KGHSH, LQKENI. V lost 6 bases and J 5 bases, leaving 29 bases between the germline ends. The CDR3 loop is CASSLRLQDLTRTHEQYF. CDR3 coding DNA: TGTGCCAGCTCCCTCCGCCTCCAGGACCTAACCCGGACCCACGAGCAGTACTTC.

The CDR3 sequence is CAASSIAGGVGNTGELFF. The CDR3 nucleotides are TGCGCCGCCAGCAGTATAGCGGGAGGAGTAGGGAACACCGGGGAGCTGTTTTTT. The V call is TRBV10-2, the J call TRBJ2-2; 10 positions match TRBD2. Trimming removed 11 bases from V and 1 base from J; junction bases left unmatched: 16. The CDR3 length is 18 residues. Germline lookup yields CDR1 WSHSY and CDR2 SAAADI.

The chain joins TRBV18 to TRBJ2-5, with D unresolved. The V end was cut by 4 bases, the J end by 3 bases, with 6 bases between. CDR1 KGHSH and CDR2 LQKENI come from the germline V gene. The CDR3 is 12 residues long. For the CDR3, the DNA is TGTGCCAGCTCACGTCTGAAAGAGACCCAGTACTTC. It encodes CASSRLKETQYF.

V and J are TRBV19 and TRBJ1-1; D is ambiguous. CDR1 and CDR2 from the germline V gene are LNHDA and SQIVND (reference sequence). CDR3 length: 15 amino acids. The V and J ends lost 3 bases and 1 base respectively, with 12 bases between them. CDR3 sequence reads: CASSIMFGRNTEAFF. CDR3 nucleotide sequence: TGTGCCAGTAGTATTATGTTCGGCAGGAACACTGAAGCTTTCTTT. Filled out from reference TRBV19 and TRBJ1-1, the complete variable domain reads DGGITQSPKYLFRKEGQNVTLSCEQNLNHDAMYWYRQDPGQGLRLIYYSQIVNDFQKGDIAEGYSVSREKKESFPLTVTSAQKNPTAFYLCASSIMFGRNTEAFFGQGTRLTVV.